This entry features one T cell receptor beta chain sequence. The source of the sample is a study of control samples from healthy donors and cancer patients. From germline, CDR1 is LNHDA and CDR2 SQIVND (reference sequence). V was trimmed by 5 bases and J by 0 bases, leaving 14 bases between them. The CDR3 loop spans 15 amino acids. Libraries were prepared by immunoSEQ multiplex PCR; TCRdb keeps only in-frame clonotypes and omits some of them. The sample shows 100,000 to 150,000 clones, approximately 90% of them seen only once. The clonotype originates from a woman younger than 30 in good health. V and J are TRBV19 and TRBJ2-7, with D possibly called TRBD1 or TRBD2 (5 bases each). Sample: blood. As DNA, the CDR3 is TGTGCCAGTAGTCCGGGGCAGGTCTTCTCCTACGAGCAGTACTTC. As protein: CASSPGQVFSYEQYF. The complete variable domain, with remaining parts taken from reference TRBV19 and TRBJ2-7, reads DGGITQSPKYLFRKEGQNVTLSCEQNLNHDAMYWYRQDPGQGLRLIYYSQIVNDFQKGDIAEGYSVSREKKESFPLTVTSAQKNPTAFYLCASSPGQVFSYEQYFGPGTRLTVT.